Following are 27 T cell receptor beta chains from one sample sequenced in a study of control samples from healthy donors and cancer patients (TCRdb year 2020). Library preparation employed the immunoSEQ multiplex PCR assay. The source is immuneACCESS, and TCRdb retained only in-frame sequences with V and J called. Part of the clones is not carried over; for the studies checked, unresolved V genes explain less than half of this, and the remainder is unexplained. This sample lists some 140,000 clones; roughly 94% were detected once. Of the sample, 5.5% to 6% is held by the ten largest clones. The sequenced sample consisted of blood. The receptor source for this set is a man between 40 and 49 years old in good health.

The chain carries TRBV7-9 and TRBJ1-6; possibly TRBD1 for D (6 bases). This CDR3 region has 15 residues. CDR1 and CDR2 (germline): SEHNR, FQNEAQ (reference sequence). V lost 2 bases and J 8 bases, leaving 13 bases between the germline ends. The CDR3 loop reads CASSLIGRGDSPLHF. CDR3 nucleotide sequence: TGTGCCAGCAGCTTAATCGGCAGGGGTGATTCACCCCTCCACTTT.

The CDR3 region is CATRPPFTGGEQFF. The CDR3 region has the DNA TGTGCCACGAGGCCCCCCTTCACGGGGGGTGAGCAGTTCTTC. The chain links TRBV11-2 to TRBJ2-1, with 7 bases matching TRBD2. J gave up 9 bases and V 10 bases, and 15 bases lay outside the gene matches. The CDR3 spans 14 residues. Per germline, CDR1 SGHAT and CDR2 FQNNGV.

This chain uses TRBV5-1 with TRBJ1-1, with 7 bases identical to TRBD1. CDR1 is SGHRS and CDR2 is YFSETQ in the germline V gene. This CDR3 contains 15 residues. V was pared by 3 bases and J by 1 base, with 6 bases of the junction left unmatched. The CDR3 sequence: CASSYGDSPNTEAFF. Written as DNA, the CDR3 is TGCGCCAGCAGCTACGGGGACAGCCCGAACACTGAAGCTTTCTTT.

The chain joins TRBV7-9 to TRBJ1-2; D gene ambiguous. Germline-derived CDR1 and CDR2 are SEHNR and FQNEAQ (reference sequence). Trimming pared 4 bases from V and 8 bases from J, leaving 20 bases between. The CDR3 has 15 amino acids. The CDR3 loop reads CASSSRTPEVVGYTF. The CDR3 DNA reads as TGTGCCAGCAGCTCCCGGACGCCCGAAGTGGTAGGCTACACCTTC.

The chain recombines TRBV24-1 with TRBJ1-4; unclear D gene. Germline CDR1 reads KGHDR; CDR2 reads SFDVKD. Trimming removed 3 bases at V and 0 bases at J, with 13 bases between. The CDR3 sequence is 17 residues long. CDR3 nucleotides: TGTGCCACCAGTGATCCGCGAGAGGGTTCAACTAATGAAAAACTGTTTTTT. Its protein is CATSDPREGSTNEKLFF.

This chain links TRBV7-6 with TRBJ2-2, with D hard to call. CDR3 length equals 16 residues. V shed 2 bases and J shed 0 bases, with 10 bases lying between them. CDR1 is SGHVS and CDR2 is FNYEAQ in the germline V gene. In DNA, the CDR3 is TGTGCCAGCAGCTTATTGATACAGCCGAACACCGGGGAGCTGTTTTTT. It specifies CASSLLIQPNTGELFF.

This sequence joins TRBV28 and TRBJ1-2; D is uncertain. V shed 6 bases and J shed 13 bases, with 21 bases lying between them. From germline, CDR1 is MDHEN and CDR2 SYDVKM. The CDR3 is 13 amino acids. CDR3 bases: TGTGCCAGCAGCCCAGGATTCTTCCTGTCCAGCACCTTC. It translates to CASSPGFFLSSTF.

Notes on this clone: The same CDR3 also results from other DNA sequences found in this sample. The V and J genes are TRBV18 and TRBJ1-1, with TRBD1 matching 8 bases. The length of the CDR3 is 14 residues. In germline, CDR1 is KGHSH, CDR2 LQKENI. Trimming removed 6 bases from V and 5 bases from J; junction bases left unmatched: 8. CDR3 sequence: CASSPGQGNTEAFF. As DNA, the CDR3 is TGTGCCAGCTCCCCCGGACAGGGAAATACTGAAGCTTTCTTT.

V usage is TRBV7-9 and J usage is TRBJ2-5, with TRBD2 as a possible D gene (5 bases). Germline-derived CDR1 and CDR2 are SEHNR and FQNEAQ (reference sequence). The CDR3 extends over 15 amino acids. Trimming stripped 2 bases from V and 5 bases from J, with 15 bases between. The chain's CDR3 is CASSLYYDTGETQYF. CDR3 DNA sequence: TGTGCCAGCAGCTTATATTATGACACGGGGGAGACCCAGTACTTC.

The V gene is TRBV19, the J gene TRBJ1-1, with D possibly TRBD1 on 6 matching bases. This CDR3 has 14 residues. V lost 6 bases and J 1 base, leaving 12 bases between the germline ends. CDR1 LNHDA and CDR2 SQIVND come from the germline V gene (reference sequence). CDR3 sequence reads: CASSVMTGNTEAFF. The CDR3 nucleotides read TGTGCCAGTAGCGTTATGACAGGGAACACTGAAGCTTTCTTT.

CDR3 region: CASSPGPGKLFF. Written as DNA, the CDR3 is TGTGCCAGCAGCCCGGGGCCTGGGAAACTGTTTTTT. This chain joins TRBV2 and TRBJ1-4, with D tentatively TRBD1 (5 bases). Germline V gene data show CDR1 as SNHLY and CDR2 as FYNNEI. The CDR3 runs to 12 residues. The V end lost 6 bases, the J end lost 11 bases, and 13 bases lay between the germline ends.

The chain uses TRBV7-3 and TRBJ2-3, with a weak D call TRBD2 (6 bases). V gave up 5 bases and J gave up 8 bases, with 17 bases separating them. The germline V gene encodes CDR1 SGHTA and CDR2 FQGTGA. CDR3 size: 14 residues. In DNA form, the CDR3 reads TGTGCCAGCAGCCCGGGACTCCCTGGGGGTACGCAGTATTTT. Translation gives CASSPGLPGGTQYF.

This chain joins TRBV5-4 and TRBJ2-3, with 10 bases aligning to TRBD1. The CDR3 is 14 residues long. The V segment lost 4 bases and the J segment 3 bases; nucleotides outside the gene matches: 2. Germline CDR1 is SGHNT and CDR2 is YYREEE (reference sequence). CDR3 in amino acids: CASSRDRGTDTQYF. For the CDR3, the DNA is TGTGCCAGCAGCCGGGACAGGGGAACAGATACGCAGTATTTT.

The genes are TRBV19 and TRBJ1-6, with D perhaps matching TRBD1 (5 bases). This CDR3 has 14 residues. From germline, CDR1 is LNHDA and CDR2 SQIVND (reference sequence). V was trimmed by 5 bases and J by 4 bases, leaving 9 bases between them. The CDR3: CASSGDRYNSPLHF. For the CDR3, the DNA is TGTGCCAGTAGTGGGGACCGATATAATTCACCCCTCCACTTT.

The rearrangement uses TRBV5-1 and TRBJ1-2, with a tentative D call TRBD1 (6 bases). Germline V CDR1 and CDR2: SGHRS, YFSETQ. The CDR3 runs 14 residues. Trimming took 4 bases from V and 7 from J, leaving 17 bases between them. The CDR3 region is CASSLGTSAPGYTF. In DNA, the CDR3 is TGCGCCAGCAGCCTCGGGACAAGCGCGCCTGGCTACACCTTC.

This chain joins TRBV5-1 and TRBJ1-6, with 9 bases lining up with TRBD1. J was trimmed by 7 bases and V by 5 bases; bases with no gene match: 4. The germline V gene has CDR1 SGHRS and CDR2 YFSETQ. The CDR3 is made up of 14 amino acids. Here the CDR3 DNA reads TGCGCCAGCAGACACGGGACAGGGAATTCACCCCTCCACTTT. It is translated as CASRHGTGNSPLHF.

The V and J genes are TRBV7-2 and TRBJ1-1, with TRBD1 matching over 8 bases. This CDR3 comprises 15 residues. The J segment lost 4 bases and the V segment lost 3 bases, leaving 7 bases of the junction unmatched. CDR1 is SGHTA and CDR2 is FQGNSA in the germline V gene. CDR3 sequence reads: CASSFTGTGSTEAFF. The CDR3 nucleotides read TGTGCCAGCAGCTTCACCGGGACAGGTAGCACTGAAGCTTTCTTT.

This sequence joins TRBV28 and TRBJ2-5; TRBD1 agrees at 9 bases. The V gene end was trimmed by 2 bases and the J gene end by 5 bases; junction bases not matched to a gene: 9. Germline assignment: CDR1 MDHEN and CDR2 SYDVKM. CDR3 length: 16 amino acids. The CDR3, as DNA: TGTGCCAGCAGTTTAGGGACAGGGTATCCATCGGAGACCCAGTACTTC. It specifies CASSLGTGYPSETQYF.

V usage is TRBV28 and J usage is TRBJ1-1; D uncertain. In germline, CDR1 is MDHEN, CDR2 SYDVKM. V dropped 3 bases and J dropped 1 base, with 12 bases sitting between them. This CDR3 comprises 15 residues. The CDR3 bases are TGTGCCAGCAGTTTGTCCGGGAGCGGGAACACTGAAGCTTTCTTT. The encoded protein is CASSLSGSGNTEAFF.

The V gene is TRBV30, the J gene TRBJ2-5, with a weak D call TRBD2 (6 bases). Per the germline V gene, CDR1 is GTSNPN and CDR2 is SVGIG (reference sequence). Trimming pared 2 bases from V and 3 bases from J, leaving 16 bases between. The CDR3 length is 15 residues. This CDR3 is CAWSLWGLAEETQYF. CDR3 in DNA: TGTGCCTGGAGTTTGTGGGGACTCGCAGAAGAGACCCAGTACTTC.

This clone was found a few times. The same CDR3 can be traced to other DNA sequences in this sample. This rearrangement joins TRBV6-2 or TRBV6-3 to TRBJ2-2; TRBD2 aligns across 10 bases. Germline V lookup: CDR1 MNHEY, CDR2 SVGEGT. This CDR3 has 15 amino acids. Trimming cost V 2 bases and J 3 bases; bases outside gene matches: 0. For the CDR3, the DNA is TGTGCCAGCAGTTACAGCGGGGGGGACACCGGGGAGCTGTTTTTT. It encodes CASSYSGGDTGELFF.

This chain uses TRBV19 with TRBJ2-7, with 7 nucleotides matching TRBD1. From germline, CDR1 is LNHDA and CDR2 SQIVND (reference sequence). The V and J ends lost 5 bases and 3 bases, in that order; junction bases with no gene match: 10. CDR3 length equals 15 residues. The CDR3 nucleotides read TGTGCCAGTAGTTCAACCGGGACAGCCATCTACGAGCAGTACTTC. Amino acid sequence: CASSSTGTAIYEQYF.

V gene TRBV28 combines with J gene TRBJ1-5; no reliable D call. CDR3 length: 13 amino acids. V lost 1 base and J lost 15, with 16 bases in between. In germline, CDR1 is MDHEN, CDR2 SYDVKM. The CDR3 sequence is CASSLLAGPAWHF. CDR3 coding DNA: TGTGCCAGCAGTTTATTGGCCGGCCCGGCGTGGCATTTT.

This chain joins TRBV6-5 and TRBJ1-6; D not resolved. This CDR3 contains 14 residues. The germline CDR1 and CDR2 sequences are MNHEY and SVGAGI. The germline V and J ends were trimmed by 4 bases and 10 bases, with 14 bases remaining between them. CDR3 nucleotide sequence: TGTGCCAGCAGTTTGGAGGGCTGGAGCTCACCCCTCCACTTT. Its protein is CASSLEGWSSPLHF.

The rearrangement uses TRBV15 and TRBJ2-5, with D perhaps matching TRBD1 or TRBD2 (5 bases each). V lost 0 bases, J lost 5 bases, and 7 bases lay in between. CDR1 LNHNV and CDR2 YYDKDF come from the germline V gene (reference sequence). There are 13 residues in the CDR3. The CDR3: CATSREGDETQYF. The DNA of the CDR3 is TGTGCCACCAGCAGAGAAGGGGACGAGACCCAGTACTTC.

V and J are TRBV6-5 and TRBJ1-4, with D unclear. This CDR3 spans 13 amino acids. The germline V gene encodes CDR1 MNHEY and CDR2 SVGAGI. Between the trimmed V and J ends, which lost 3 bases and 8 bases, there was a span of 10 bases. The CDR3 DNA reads TGTGCCAGCAGTTATGGGTCCGGGGAAAAACTGTTTTTT. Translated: CASSYGSGEKLFF.

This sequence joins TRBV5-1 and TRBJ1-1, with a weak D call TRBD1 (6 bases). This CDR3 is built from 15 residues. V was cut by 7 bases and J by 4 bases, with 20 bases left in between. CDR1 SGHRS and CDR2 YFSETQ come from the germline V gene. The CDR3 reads CASYWSQGRLTEAFF. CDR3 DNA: TGCGCCAGCTATTGGTCCCAGGGGAGACTCACTGAAGCTTTCTTT.